The 18 T cell receptor beta chains presented below share a single source sample, sequenced in a study of shared clonotypes between healthy human individuals. The protocol was immunoSEQ multiplex PCR, while the TCRdb copy is restricted to in-frame clones and leaves out a portion. Of over 1.4 million clones in the sample, about 96% were seen once. Sequencing was carried out using naive CD4+ T cells sorted from blood. Subset described: CD45RA+ positively selected. The receptor set was obtained from a man aged 25-45 years in good health.

The rearrangement joins TRBV6-5 to TRBJ2-5; TRBD1 aligns across 9 bases. The CDR3 has 16 residues. Germline CDR1 reads MNHEY; CDR2 reads SVGAGI. Trimming at V came to 0 bases and at J to 1 base, leaving 3 bases not matched to a gene. CDR3 DNA sequence: TGTGCCAGCAGTTACTCGTACAGGGGGCCCCAAGAGACCCAGTACTTC. Translation gives CASSYSYRGPQETQYF.

For the CDR3, the DNA is TGTGCCAGCAGCCCTCAGGGGGCGATCAATGAAAAACTGTTTTTT. Translating it yields CASSPQGAINEKLFF. V gene TRBV7-2 combines with J gene TRBJ1-4; 8 bases fit TRBD1. This CDR3 region has 15 residues. With 5 bases clipped from V and 5 bases from J, the junction kept 7 bases outside the gene matches. Germline-derived CDR1 and CDR2 are SGHTA and FQGNSA.

CDR3 nucleotide sequence: TGTGCCAGCAGTGTAAACAGTGGCTATGGCTACACCTTC. This codes for CASSVNSGYGYTF. The rearrangement uses TRBV6-1 and TRBJ1-2; D remains unclear. Trimming removed 4 bases from V and 4 bases from J, with 10 bases in between. CDR3 length: 13 amino acids. Germline assignment: CDR1 MNHNS and CDR2 SASEGT.

As regards this clone: In the same sample, other DNA sequences code for this CDR3. The rearrangement uses TRBV18 and TRBJ2-3; 9 nucleotides match TRBD2. Germline trimming cut 0 bases from V and 3 bases from J; bases unmatched to any gene: 4. This CDR3 spans 16 amino acids. CDR1 and CDR2 from the germline V gene are KGHSH and LQKENI. CDR3 sequence reads: CASSPPSGRSTDTQYF. The CDR3 DNA reads as TGTGCCAGCTCACCACCGAGCGGGAGGAGTACAGATACGCAGTATTTT.

Worth noting for this clone: The same CDR3 arises from other DNA sequences in this sample as well. This rearrangement joins TRBV7-2 to TRBJ2-5, with D uncertain. The CDR3 runs 12 residues. Trimming left V 5 bases short and J 5 bases short, with 9 bases between. Germline V gene data show CDR1 as SGHTA and CDR2 as FQGNSA. The CDR3 is CASSLSEETQYF. CDR3 DNA sequence: TGTGCCAGCAGCCTCTCGGAGGAGACCCAGTACTTC.

The chain couples TRBV6-5 to TRBJ2-1, with D possibly TRBD2 on 6 matching bases. Trimming left V 6 bases short and J 7 bases short, with 13 bases between. The CDR3 runs 13 residues. CDR1 and CDR2 from the germline V gene are MNHEY and SVGAGI. CDR3 sequence reads: CASRDYFKNEQFF. CDR3 coding DNA: TGTGCCAGCAGGGACTATTTTAAGAATGAGCAGTTCTTC.

This sequence joins TRBV23-1 and TRBJ2-7; 7 bases align to TRBD1. TRBV23-1 is an open reading frame, and its role is uncertain. The CDR3 totals 16 residues. The V and J ends lost 3 bases and 2 bases, in that order; junction bases with no gene match: 10. The CDR3 DNA follows: TGCGCCAGCAGTCAGAAAAGGTGGGGACAGCCCTACGAGCAGTACTTC. It encodes CASSQKRWGQPYEQYF.

The gene calls are TRBV9 and TRBJ1-1; TRBD1 might be the D (6 bases). The CDR3 runs to 14 residues. Looked up from germline, CDR1 is SGDLS and CDR2 is YYNGEE. V lost 3 bases and J lost 5, with 14 bases in between. The CDR3 spells CASSAGVRVTEAFF. The CDR3 DNA reads as TGTGCCAGCAGCGCAGGGGTGAGGGTAACTGAAGCTTTCTTT. Complete variable domain (other parts from reference TRBV9 and TRBJ1-1): DSGVTQTPKHLITATGQRVTLRCSPRSGDLSVYWYQQSLDQGLQFLIQYYNGEERAKGNILERFSAQQFPDLHSELNLSSLELGDSALYFCASSAGVRVTEAFFGQGTRLTVV.

The chain uses TRBV15 and TRBJ2-1, with 11 nucleotides matching TRBD2. The germline CDR1 and CDR2 sequences are LNHNV and YYDKDF (reference sequence). V was pared by 0 bases and J by 8 bases, with 9 bases of the junction left unmatched. CDR3 length: 17 residues. The CDR3 loop reads CATSRDAASGRFDEQFF. CDR3 sequence (DNA): TGTGCCACCAGCAGAGATGCCGCTAGCGGGAGGTTCGATGAGCAGTTCTTC.

CDR3: CASSQEPGHHEQYF. The CDR3, as DNA: TGCGCCAGCAGCCAAGAACCGGGACACCACGAGCAGTACTTC. The genes are TRBV4-1 and TRBJ2-7, with D possibly being TRBD1 (6 bases). Trimming took off 0 bases at V and 5 bases at J, with 11 bases between the two ends. The CDR3 covers 14 residues. Germline loops: CDR1 MGHRA, CDR2 YSYEKL.

This chain joins TRBV6-4 and TRBJ2-3, with TRBD2 as a possible D gene (6 bases). Between the trimmed V and J ends, which lost 6 bases and 5 bases, there was a span of 12 bases. Germline CDR1 is MRHNA and CDR2 is SNTAGT. The CDR3 runs to 13 residues. CDR3 amino acids: CASSRRAQDTQYF. CDR3 sequence (DNA): TGTGCCAGCAGCAGGAGGGCCCAAGATACGCAGTATTTT.

The gene calls are TRBV7-2 and TRBJ2-3, with 8 bases identical to TRBD1. Per germline, CDR1 SGHTA and CDR2 FQGNSA. The CDR3 length is 16 residues. The junction had 6 bases not matched to a gene; V was cut back by 1 base and J by 3 bases. CDR3 protein: CASSLGRQGRTDTQYF. In DNA form, the CDR3 reads TGTGCCAGCAGCTTAGGCCGACAGGGGAGAACAGATACGCAGTATTTT.

The genes are TRBV11-2 and TRBJ2-2; no definite D call. Trimming shortened V by 0 bases and J by 6 bases, and 8 bases separated the two germline ends. This CDR3 has 14 residues. Germline loops: CDR1 SGHAT, CDR2 FQNNGV. In DNA, the CDR3 is TGTGCCAGCAGCTTAGATCCAGCATCCGGGGAGCTGTTTTTT. It yields the protein CASSLDPASGELFF.

The rearrangement links TRBV6-6 to TRBJ1-1; TRBD1 aligns across 7 bases. The CDR3 runs 14 residues. Germline loops: CDR1 MNHNY, CDR2 SVGAGI (reference sequence). Trimming at V came to 6 bases and at J to 5 bases, leaving 9 bases not matched to a gene. CDR3 nucleotides: TGTGCCAGCAGGGTCACAGGGGTATGGACTGAAGCTTTCTTT. It is translated as CASRVTGVWTEAFF.

In DNA form, the CDR3 reads TGTGCCAGCAATTTCGGCGGGTTGAGCTCCTACAATGAGCAGTTCTTC. Its protein product is CASNFGGLSSYNEQFF. The rearrangement joins TRBV5-4 to TRBJ2-1, with TRBD2 as a possible D gene (5 bases). The CDR3 covers 16 residues. With 6 bases removed from V and 0 bases from J, the gap between germline ends came to 16 bases. Per the germline V gene, CDR1 is SGHNT and CDR2 is YYREEE (reference sequence).

The chain uses TRBV5-8 and TRBJ2-7; 8 nucleotides match TRBD1. Germline trimming cut 8 bases from V and 6 bases from J; bases unmatched to any gene: 13. The CDR3 length is 14 residues. Germline assignment: CDR1 SGHTS and CDR2 YDEGEE. CDR3 sequence (DNA): TGTGCCAGAAGCAAGGACAGGGATTTGAGCGAGCAGTACTTC. It specifies CARSKDRDLSEQYF.

The chain uses TRBV28 and TRBJ2-1; the match to TRBD2 covers 10 bases. V gave up 6 bases and J gave up 4 bases; unmatched junction bases: 6. The germline CDR1 and CDR2 sequences are MDHEN and SYDVKM. The CDR3 is 15 amino acids. CDR3 loop: CASRTGTSVYNEQFF. The CDR3 DNA sequence: TGTGCCAGCAGAACCGGGACTAGCGTTTACAATGAGCAGTTCTTC.

J is TRBJ2-6 and V is TRBV5-1; the D call may be TRBD1 or TRBD2 (5 bases each). CDR3 length: 14 residues. Germline CDR1 reads SGHRS; CDR2 reads YFSETQ. Trimming removed 4 bases from V and 4 bases from J, with 9 bases in between. CDR3 protein: CASSTGTGANVLTF. The CDR3 nucleotides read TGCGCCAGCAGCACCGGGACCGGGGCCAACGTCCTGACTTTC.